The 19 T cell receptor beta chains listed next were all sequenced from one sample in a study of immune evolution from preneoplasia to lung adenocarcinoma. Assay used: immunoSEQ multiplex PCR; TCRdb lists only in-frame clones, some missing. In the table there are around 7,000 clones, roughly 78% of which are singletons. The sequenced material came from FFPE adjacent normal lung tissue. The source is a person aged 60 to 85 with lung adenocarcinoma.

The V gene is TRBV10-1, the J gene TRBJ2-2; perhaps TRBD1 as D (6 bases). V shed 6 bases and J shed 4 bases, with 18 bases lying between them. The V gene's germline CDR1 is WNHNN and CDR2 SYGVQD (reference sequence). The CDR3 covers 16 residues. CDR3 bases: TGCGCCAGCAGCGAGGGCAGGGGTACGACCACCGGGGAGCTGTTTTTT. This translates into CASSEGRGTTTGELFF.

The chain uses TRBV9 and TRBJ1-3, with D perhaps matching TRBD1 (6 bases). The CDR3 is made up of 16 amino acids. V shed 2 bases and J shed 0 bases, with 12 bases lying between them. The germline CDR1 and CDR2 sequences are SGDLS and YYNGEE. This chain's CDR3 is CASSVRTDYSGNTIYF. The CDR3 nucleotides read TGTGCCAGCAGCGTTAGGACAGATTACTCTGGAAACACCATATATTTT.

The gene calls are TRBV10-2 and TRBJ2-2, with D possibly matching TRBD2 (6 bases). The CDR3 consists of 11 residues. Germline V gives CDR1 WSHSY, CDR2 SAAADI. V was cut by 10 bases and J by 8 bases, with 11 bases left in between. The CDR3 here is CATRLGGELFF. CDR3 sequence (DNA): TGCGCCACCCGACTAGGGGGGGAGCTGTTTTTT.

The chain has TRBV6-1 and TRBJ2-7; no reliable D call. From germline, CDR1 is MNHNS and CDR2 SASEGT. This CDR3 contains 14 residues. Trimming stripped 11 bases from V and 1 base from J, with 18 bases between. The CDR3 sequence: CAAGQPGLSYEQYF. In nucleotides, the CDR3 is TGTGCCGCTGGCCAGCCAGGCCTATCCTACGAGCAGTACTTC.

In this sample, this clone is large (0.1 to 1%). The chain links TRBV11-1 to TRBJ2-3, with TRBD2 identical over 7 bases. CDR1 SGHAT and CDR2 FQDESV come from the germline V gene (reference sequence). The junction had 19 bases not matched to a gene; V was cut back by 5 bases and J by 2 bases. This CDR3 has 19 amino acids. The CDR3 DNA reads TGTGCCAGCAGCCCTACTTTGGGGGAGGGCCTTTCTCACACAGATACGCAGTATTTT. The encoded protein is CASSPTLGEGLSHTDTQYF.

This chain connects TRBV13 to TRBJ2-1, with D possibly matching TRBD2 (5 bases). Between the trimmed V and J ends, which lost 0 bases and 10 bases, there was a span of 10 bases. Germline V gene lookup returns CDR1 PRHDT and CDR2 FYEKMQ (reference sequence). CDR3 length equals 13 residues. Here the CDR3 reads CASSLGTAGEQFF. The CDR3 nucleotides read TGTGCCAGCAGCTTAGGGACTGCGGGCGAGCAGTTCTTC.

In nucleotides, the CDR3 is TGTGCCTGGAGCCAGAGACGGCTCACGAACACTGAAGCTTTCTTT. Translation gives CAWSQRRLTNTEAFF. The V and J genes are TRBV30 and TRBJ1-1; D gene uncertain. V was pared by 3 bases and J by 1 base, with 15 bases between. Germline V gene lookup returns CDR1 GTSNPN and CDR2 SVGIG (reference sequence). This CDR3 region has 15 residues. Full variable domain (rest looked up from reference TRBV30 and TRBJ1-1): SQTIHQWPATLVQPVGSPLSLECTVEGTSNPNLYWYRQAAGRGLQLLFYSVGIGQISSEVPQNLSASRPQDRQFILSSKKLLLSDSGFYLCAWSQRRLTNTEAFFGQGTRLTVV.

The chain combines TRBV5-8 with TRBJ2-1; maybe TRBD1 (6 bases). CDR3 size: 14 residues. V shed 2 bases and J shed 5 bases, with 11 bases lying between them. Germline CDR1 reads SGHTS; CDR2 reads YDEGEE. The CDR3 loop is CASSFRTAHNEQFF. The CDR3 bases are TGTGCCAGCAGCTTTAGGACAGCTCACAATGAGCAGTTCTTC. The entire variable domain, with the rest obtained from reference TRBV5-8 and TRBJ2-1, is as follows: EAGVTQSPTHLIKTRGQQATLRCSPISGHTSVYWYQQALGLGLQFLLWYDEGEERNRGNFPPRFSGRQFPNYSSELNVNALELEDSALYLCASSFRTAHNEQFFGPGTRLTVL.

This chain links TRBV7-9 with TRBJ2-7; D gene ambiguous. V lost 2 bases, J lost 5 bases, and 7 bases lay in between. From germline, CDR1 is SEHNR and CDR2 FQNEAQ (reference sequence). The CDR3 consists of 12 residues. CDR3 amino acids: CASSLWVDEQYF. The CDR3 region has the DNA TGTGCCAGCAGCTTATGGGTGGACGAGCAGTACTTC.

This chain joins TRBV6-5 and TRBJ2-1, with a weak D call TRBD2 (5 bases). V was trimmed by 3 bases and J by 5 bases, leaving 17 bases between them. The CDR3 sequence is 16 residues long. Looked up from germline, CDR1 is MNHEY and CDR2 is SVGAGI. CDR3 loop: CASSYNPLAENNEQFF. CDR3 coding DNA: TGTGCCAGCAGTTATAACCCCCTAGCAGAAAACAATGAGCAGTTCTTC.

This clone has just one count. This sequence joins TRBV28 and TRBJ2-2, with D possibly TRBD2 on 5 matching bases. Germline CDR1 and CDR2: MDHEN and SYDVKM. Trimming took off 3 bases at V and 6 bases at J, with 17 bases between the two ends. The CDR3 sequence is 16 residues long. The DNA for the CDR3 is TGTGCCAGCAGTTTGTCGGCGGGTGGGGTCGCCGGGGAGCTGTTTTTT. This gives the protein CASSLSAGGVAGELFF. Full variable domain (outside the CDR3, taken from reference TRBV28 and TRBJ2-2): DVKVTQSSRYLVKRTGEKVFLECVQDMDHENMFWYRQDPGLGLRLIYFSYDVKMKEKGDIPEGYSVSREKKERFSLILESASTNQTSMYLCASSLSAGGVAGELFFGEGSRLTVL.

The genes are TRBV7-6 and TRBJ1-1; D is possibly TRBD1 (5 bases). The CDR3 is 15 amino acids. Germline V CDR1 and CDR2: SGHVS, FNYEAQ. The V end lost 1 base, the J end lost 1 base, and 10 bases lay between the germline ends. CDR3 nucleotides: TGTGCCAGCAGCTTAGACCTTACAGGGAACACTGAAGCTTTCTTT. Translating it yields CASSLDLTGNTEAFF. The variable domain in full, completed from reference TRBV7-6 and TRBJ1-1, reads GAGVSQSPRYKVTKRGQDVALRCDPISGHVSLYWYRQALGQGPEFLTYFNYEAQQDKSGLPNDRFSAERPEGSISTLTIQRTEQRDSAMYRCASSLDLTGNTEAFFGQGTRLTVV.

The chain recombines TRBV28 with TRBJ1-5; D ambiguous. CDR1 and CDR2 (germline): MDHEN, SYDVKM. The V and J ends lost 1 base and 0 bases respectively, with 10 bases between them. The CDR3 length is 16 residues. The CDR3 is CASSLFPANSNQPQHF. In DNA, the CDR3 is TGTGCCAGCAGTTTATTCCCCGCCAATAGCAATCAGCCCCAGCATTTT.

The rearrangement joins TRBV29-1 to TRBJ2-1; D uncertain. This CDR3 has 13 amino acids. The V gene lost 5 bases and the J gene lost 5 bases, with 13 bases spanning the gap. The germline V gene has CDR1 SQVTM and CDR2 ANQGSEA. CDR3 residues: CSVLGLAHNEQFF. The CDR3 bases are TGCAGCGTTCTCGGGTTAGCCCACAATGAGCAGTTCTTC.

This clone was observed once. The rearrangement links TRBV30 to TRBJ2-5; D might be TRBD2 (6 bases). CDR3 length equals 15 residues. Per the germline V gene, CDR1 is GTSNPN and CDR2 is SVGIG (reference sequence). Trimming took 7 bases from V and 4 from J, leaving 22 bases between them. CDR3 sequence (DNA): TGTGCCTCTCGGGGTGCGGGAACATGGGTAGAGACCCAGTACTTC. Residues: CASRGAGTWVETQYF.

CDR3 in DNA: TGTGCCAGCAGTACTGACCCGGGGCGCTACGAGCAGTACGTC. This sequence encodes CASSTDPGRYEQYV. This chain connects TRBV6-1 to TRBJ2-7; either TRBD1 or TRBD2 may supply D (5 bases each). The CDR3 spans 14 residues. The V end lost 5 bases, the J end lost 3 bases, and 14 bases lay between the germline ends. Germline V lookup: CDR1 MNHNS, CDR2 SASEGT.

J is TRBJ2-7 and V is TRBV28, with D possibly TRBD1 on 5 matching bases. Per germline, CDR1 MDHEN and CDR2 SYDVKM. The CDR3 consists of 13 residues. V was cut by 7 bases and J by 3 bases, with 13 bases left in between. CDR3 sequence: CASKGQALYEQYF. CDR3 bases: TGTGCCAGCAAGGGGCAAGCCCTCTACGAGCAGTACTTC.

The V gene is TRBV11-2, the J gene TRBJ1-4; possible D gene TRBD1, 5 bases. CDR1 and CDR2 (germline): SGHAT, FQNNGV. CDR3 size: 12 residues. With 1 base removed from V and 11 bases from J, the gap between germline ends came to 8 bases. In nucleotides, the CDR3 is TGTGCCAGCAGCTTAGGGGGGGGGAAACTGTTTTTT. This encodes CASSLGGGKLFF.

This clone was seen just once. The chain couples TRBV9 to TRBJ2-1; 8 bases agree with TRBD1. This CDR3 has 14 amino acids. V lost 0 bases, J lost 6 bases, and 2 bases stayed unmatched. Germline CDR1 and CDR2: SGDLS and YYNGEE. The CDR3 here is CASSVAQGANEQFF. As DNA, the CDR3 is TGTGCCAGCAGCGTAGCCCAGGGGGCCAATGAGCAGTTCTTC.